This entry lists 24 T cell receptor beta chains sequenced from one sample in a study of T cells expressing NK-cell markers. One entry per CDR3 protein, without DNA, is what TCRdb gives after re-calling the 5' RACE reads. The sample includes some 300,000 distinct CDR3 sequences. Sequencing was carried out using blood T cells: a sorted CD56 or NKG2C T cell subset, CD4+ or CD8+ T cells, or bulk PBMC T cells (not recorded which). The source is a man between 18 and 29 years old in good health.

The gene calls are TRBV7-3 and TRBJ2-3. The CDR3 runs 12 residues. Germline V gene lookup returns CDR1 SGHTA and CDR2 FQGTGA. This chain's CDR3 is CASSFFGDTQYF.

The V and J genes are TRBV6-2 or TRBV6-3 and TRBJ1-1. Germline loops: CDR1 MNHEY, CDR2 SVGEGT. This CDR3 is built from 14 residues. The CDR3 protein is CASMNSDRNTEAFF.

The chain joins TRBV12-3 or TRBV12-4 to TRBJ1-3; the TCRdb call, TRBD1, lacks DNA for checking. This CDR3 is built from 15 residues. The CDR3 protein is CASSALSGVGNTIYF.

This chain links TRBV3-1 with TRBJ1-1. Germline CDR1 LGHDT, CDR2 YNNKEL (reference sequence). CDR3 length equals 15 residues. CDR3 loop: CASSQVTTLNTEAFF.

The rearrangement joins TRBV18 to TRBJ2-7; TCRdb proposes TRBD1, but this gene call is untestable without DNA. Germline assignment: CDR1 KGHSH and CDR2 LQKENI. The CDR3 sequence is 14 residues long. The CDR3 spells CASSPGQGISEQYF. The full variable domain, with the rest looked up from reference TRBV18 and TRBJ2-7, is NAGVMQNPRHLVRRRGQEARLRCSPMKGHSHVYWYRQLPEEGLKFMVYLQKENIIDESGMPKERFSAEFPKEGPSILRIQQVVRGDSAAYFCASSPGQGISEQYFGPGTRLTVT.

The genes are TRBV11-3 and TRBJ2-7. Germline V lookup: CDR1 SGHNT, CDR2 YENEEA. CDR3 length equals 12 residues. CDR3: CASSIESAEQYF.

This chain uses TRBV12-3 or TRBV12-4 with TRBJ2-1; TCRdb returns TRBD1, unconfirmable since there is no DNA. The CDR3 has 14 residues. CDR3: CASRSRDIYNEQFF.

The rearrangement uses TRBV7-2 and TRBJ1-4; TCRdb's D call, TRBD1, is unchecked because there is no DNA. The CDR3 contains 15 residues. Germline V lookup: CDR1 SGHTA, CDR2 FQGNSA. This CDR3 reads CASSSARQTNEKLFF.

V usage is TRBV12-3 or TRBV12-4 and J usage is TRBJ1-1; TCRdb names TRBD1, which stays unverified in the absence of DNA. The CDR3 is made up of 13 amino acids. CDR3 amino acids: CASTPGRNTEAFF.

The CDR3 is CASRSRGGNYNEQFF. The V and J genes are TRBV12-3 or TRBV12-4 and TRBJ2-1; the D call from TCRdb, TRBD1, cannot be confirmed without DNA. The CDR3 runs 15 residues.

V and J are TRBV27 and TRBJ2-7; no DNA is available, so the TRBD2 call from TCRdb remains unchecked. The CDR3 extends over 14 amino acids. Germline V lookup: CDR1 MNHEY, CDR2 SMNVEV (reference sequence). The CDR3 sequence is CASSSISGSYEQYF.

The gene calls are TRBV7-2 and TRBJ2-3; the D call of TRBD2 rests on TCRdb alone, since no DNA is present to check it. The CDR3 length is 17 residues. Germline-derived CDR1 and CDR2 are SGHTA and FQGNSA. The CDR3 region is CASSLAGREGRTDTQYF.

V gene TRBV5-6 combines with J gene TRBJ2-2; TCRdb indicates TRBD2, and absent DNA this call remains unverified. The CDR3 has 16 amino acids. Looked up from germline, CDR1 is SGHDT and CDR2 is YYEEEE. The CDR3 here is CASSLAGWAVTGELFF.

CDR3 amino acids: CASSVADRPKDEAFF. The chain couples TRBV9 to TRBJ1-1; TCRdb calls TRBD1, which cannot be checked without DNA. CDR1 is SGDLS, CDR2 YYNGEE, per germline. This CDR3 contains 15 residues.

V and J are TRBV7-9 and TRBJ1-1; lacking DNA, the TRBD1 call made by TCRdb goes unchecked. The CDR3 loop spans 14 amino acids. Germline CDR1 reads SEHNR; CDR2 reads FQNEAQ (reference sequence). The CDR3 region is CASSLRTGDGEAFF. The entire variable domain, with the rest obtained from reference TRBV7-9 and TRBJ1-1, is as follows: DTGVSQNPRHKITKRGQNVTFRCDPISEHNRLYWYRQTLGQGPEFLTYFQNEAQLEKSRLLSDRFSAERPKGSFSTLEIQRTEQGDSAMYLCASSLRTGDGEAFFGQGTRLTVV.

The chain is built from TRBV25-1 and TRBJ2-3; as DNA is missing, the TRBD1 call by TCRdb cannot be tested. The CDR3 has 14 residues. The germline V gene encodes CDR1 MGHDK and CDR2 SYGVNS. CDR3 sequence reads: CASSDTKGSDTQYF.

The V call is TRBV10-2, the J call TRBJ1-4; with no DNA, the TCRdb D assignment of TRBD1 cannot be verified. Germline V gene data show CDR1 as WSHSY and CDR2 as SAAADI. The CDR3 contains 13 residues. This chain's CDR3 is CASRTVLNEKLFF.

The V gene is TRBV18, the J gene TRBJ2-7. This CDR3 has 15 residues. Germline CDR1 KGHSH, CDR2 LQKENI. The CDR3 loop reads CASSPTSQTGYEQYF.

The chain recombines TRBV19 with TRBJ1-5; the D gene TCRdb calls, TRBD1, cannot be checked with no DNA. The CDR3 consists of 14 residues. Germline CDR1 is LNHDA and CDR2 is SQIVND (reference sequence). CDR3 sequence: CASSGGLGNQPQHF.

The chain combines TRBV5-1 with TRBJ2-1; TCRdb picks TRBD2, but there is no DNA to check that call. Germline V gives CDR1 SGHRS, CDR2 YFSETQ. This CDR3 comprises 15 residues. CDR3: CASGLTSGYYNEQFF.

The chain employs TRBV12-3 or TRBV12-4 and TRBJ2-7; as DNA is missing, the TRBD1 call by TCRdb cannot be tested. This CDR3 has 16 amino acids. The CDR3 sequence is CASSPNTGQVAYEQYF.

The rearrangement joins TRBV12-3 or TRBV12-4 to TRBJ1-4; the D gene TCRdb calls, TRBD1, cannot be checked with no DNA. The CDR3 is 15 residues long. The CDR3 loop reads CASSSRTGPNEKLFF.

This chain's CDR3 is CASRPHSSAQETQYF. V and J are TRBV6-2 or TRBV6-3 and TRBJ2-5; TCRdb indicates TRBD2, and absent DNA this call remains unverified. CDR3 size: 15 residues. CDR1 is MNHEY, CDR2 SVGEGT, per germline.

This chain joins TRBV29-1 and TRBJ2-7. The CDR3 is 13 residues long. Germline CDR1 reads SQVTM; CDR2 reads ANQGSEA. The CDR3 here is CSVGIRFSYEQYF.